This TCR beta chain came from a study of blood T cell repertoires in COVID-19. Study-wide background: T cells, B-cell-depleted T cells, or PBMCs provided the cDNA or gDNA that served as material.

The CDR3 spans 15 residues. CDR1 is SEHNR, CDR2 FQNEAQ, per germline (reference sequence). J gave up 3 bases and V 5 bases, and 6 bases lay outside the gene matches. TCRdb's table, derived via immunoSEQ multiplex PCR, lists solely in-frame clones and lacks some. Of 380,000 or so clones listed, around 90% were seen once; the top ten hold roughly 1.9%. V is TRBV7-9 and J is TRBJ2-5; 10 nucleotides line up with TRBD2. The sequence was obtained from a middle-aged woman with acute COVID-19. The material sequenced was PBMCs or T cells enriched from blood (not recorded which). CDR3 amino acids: CASSKVAGGKETQYF. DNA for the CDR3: TGTGCCAGCAGCAAGGTAGCGGGGGGAAAAGAGACCCAGTACTTC.